Listed below are T cell receptor beta chains from one sample, sequenced in a study of blood T cell repertoires in COVID-19. Profiling relied on immunoSEQ multiplex PCR, and the TCRdb table lists in-frame clones only, not all of them. Here the sample spans a few hundred thousand clones, around four fifths being singletons. Sample: peripheral blood. All receptors derive from a woman older than 75 with COVID-19, enrolled during active disease. The CDR3 runs from the conserved cysteine through the conserved F or W. A D gene is named only where the DNA matches it firmly. Expanded clones are given a class, and other clones once, few, many or no size at all.

j_call d_call clone_size v_call cdr3_nt cdr3_aa
TRBJ1-1 NA NA TRBV19 TGTGCCAGTAGTCCAAGGCGGGGGGGGACCACTGAAGCTTTCTTT CASSPRRGGTTEAFF
TRBJ1-1 NA NA TRBV20-1 TGCAGTGCTCAAGGGGACACTGAAGCTTTCTTT CSAQGDTEAFF
TRBJ2-3 TRBD1 NA TRBV6-4 TGTGCCATTACGGACAGGGGCCGCATGACAGATACGCAGTATTTT CAITDRGRMTDTQYF
TRBJ1-3 NA NA TRBV28 TGTGCCAGCGCGGGGGGAGCGGGAAACACCATATATTTT CASAGGAGNTIYF
TRBJ1-2 TRBD1 NA TRBV29-1 TGCAGCGTTGAAGATCTGACAGGGCATGGCTACACCTTC CSVEDLTGHGYTF
TRBJ2-5 TRBD2 NA TRBV5-1 TGCGCCAGCAGCTTAGGGGGACTAGCGGGGTCTCAAGAGACCCAGTACTTC CASSLGGLAGSQETQYF
TRBJ1-1 NA NA TRBV3-1/TRBV3-2 TGTGCCAGCAGCCAGGGGGGTGTACGCGCTGAAGCTTTCTTT CASSQGGVRAEAFF
TRBJ2-3 NA NA TRBV6-6 TGTGCCAGCAGTCTCTTTAGCACAGATACGCAGTATTTT CASSLFSTDTQYF
TRBJ1-2 TRBD1 NA TRBV19 TGTGCCAGTAGTACCCGGGGACAGGCCTCGGGGGGCTACACCTTC CASSTRGQASGGYTF
TRBJ1-1 TRBD1 NA TRBV5-6 TGTGCCAGCAGCCCCGGGACAGGGGCTTTGAACACTGAAGCTTTCTTT CASSPGTGALNTEAFF
TRBJ2-1 TRBD1 NA TRBV28 TGTGCCAGCGGGAAGACAGGGTCCTACAATGAGCAGTTCTTC CASGKTGSYNEQFF
TRBJ2-7 NA few TRBV18 TGTGCCAGCTCACCTCAGATACAGGGTTCGGCCGAGCAGTACTTC CASSPQIQGSAEQYF
TRBJ1-2 NA NA TRBV7-8 TGTGCCAGCAGCTTGTGGACAGAGGATGGCTACACCTTC CASSLWTEDGYTF
TRBJ2-5 TRBD1 NA TRBV7-7 TGTGCCAGCAGCTCCGACAGGGGGCGCGCGTCTCTCCAAGAGACCCAGTACTTC CASSSDRGRASLQETQYF
TRBJ2-6 NA NA TRBV19 TGTGCCAGTAGTATAGAGGCAGGGAAGGCTGGGGCCAACGTCCTGACTTTC CASSIEAGKAGANVLTF
TRBJ1-1 NA NA TRBV3-1/TRBV3-2 TGTGCCAGCAGCCAAGTCCGGCCAGGGGCTGGGAACACTGAAGCTTTCTTT CASSQVRPGAGNTEAFF
TRBJ1-1 TRBD1 NA TRBV19 TGTGCCAGTAGACTGAGGGGGATGACAGGGGGCCAGACTGAAGCTTTCTTT CASRLRGMTGGQTEAFF
TRBJ1-5 NA few TRBV19 TGTGCCAGTAGTGACCGGGACAACTATCAGCCCCAGCATTTT CASSDRDNYQPQHF
TRBJ2-7 NA NA TRBV7-8 TGTGCCAGCAGCGCATCCGGGACACTCGAGCAGTACTTC CASSASGTLEQYF
TRBJ2-1 TRBD2 NA TRBV27 TGCACCTCAGGAACTAGCGAGTACAATGAGCAGTTCTTC CTSGTSEYNEQFF